This is a list of T cell receptor beta chains from one sample in a study of metastatic and nonmetastatic thyroid tumors. TCRdb re-called the PCR reads via MiXCR. Found here are 45,000 to 65,000 clones, roughly a sixth of them singletons; the top ten hold about 2.7%. Material for sequencing was blood. These receptors were collected from a female donor with papillary thyroid cancer or a benign thyroid nodule (not recorded which). Some clones in this sample may be carry-over from other donors' samples. The CDR3 runs from the conserved cysteine through the conserved F or W. A D gene is named only where the DNA matches it firmly. Some rows mark clone size as missing; the rest say once, few, many or name a class of expanded clone.

CDR3 protein: CASSHWGTNTGELFF
CDR3 DNA: TGTGCCAGCAGCCATTGGGGGACCAACACCGGGGAGCTGTTTTTT
J gene: TRBJ2-2
V gene: TRBV3-1
D gene: NA
clone size: NA

CDR3 protein: CASKGTEYSPLHF
CDR3 DNA: TGTGCCAGCAAGGGAACAGAGTATTCACCCCTCCACTTT
J gene: TRBJ1-6
V gene: TRBV6-1
D gene: NA
clone size: few

CDR3 protein: CASSWTGGAGWANVLTF
CDR3 DNA: TGTGCCAGCAGTTGGACAGGGGGCGCAGGTTGGGCCAACGTCCTGACTTTC
J gene: TRBJ2-6
V gene: TRBV2
D gene: TRBD1
clone size: NA

CDR3 protein: CASSGTPDSLAKNIQYF
CDR3 DNA: TGCGCCAGCAGCGGGACACCCGATTCTTTAGCCAAAAACATTCAGTACTTC
J gene: TRBJ2-4
V gene: TRBV4-1
D gene: NA
clone size: many

CDR3 protein: CASSRNLLADTQYF
CDR3 DNA: TGTGCCAGCAGCCGTAATCTGCTGGCAGATACGCAGTATTTT
J gene: TRBJ2-3
V gene: TRBV28
D gene: NA
clone size: many

CDR3 protein: CSARGSRPWDTRYF
CDR3 DNA: TGCAGTGCTAGGGGTAGCAGGCCCTGGGATACGCGGTATTTT
J gene: TRBJ2-3
V gene: TRBV20-1
D gene: NA
clone size: NA

CDR3 protein: CASSRLVGNTEAFF
CDR3 DNA: TGTGCCAGCAGCAGGTTGGTGGGGAACACTGAAGCTTTCTTT
J gene: TRBJ1-1
V gene: TRBV28
D gene: NA
clone size: many

CDR3 protein: CASSFNRGQRTGELFF
CDR3 DNA: TGTGCCAGCAGCTTCAACAGGGGCCAGAGGACCGGGGAGCTGTTTTTT
J gene: TRBJ2-2
V gene: TRBV7-8
D gene: TRBD1
clone size: many

CDR3 protein: CASSGSGVSNEKLFF
CDR3 DNA: TGTGCCAGCAGCGGATCAGGGGTCTCGAATGAAAAACTGTTTTTT
J gene: TRBJ1-4
V gene: TRBV5-6
D gene: NA
clone size: many

CDR3 protein: CATSHRGLAGDEQYF
CDR3 DNA: TGTGCCACCAGTCACCGGGGACTAGCGGGAGACGAGCAGTACTTC
J gene: TRBJ2-7
V gene: TRBV24-1
D gene: TRBD2
clone size: NA

CDR3 protein: CASSLGGSFGGELFF
CDR3 DNA: TGTGCCAGCTCCTTAGGGGGATCCTTCGGCGGGGAGCTGTTTTTT
J gene: TRBJ2-2
V gene: TRBV7-3
D gene: NA
clone size: many

CDR3 protein: CASRPGQEGTFNIQYF
CDR3 DNA: TGTGCCAGCAGGCCGGGACAGGAAGGTACGTTTAACATTCAGTACTTC
J gene: TRBJ2-4
V gene: TRBV6-1
D gene: TRBD1
clone size: few

CDR3 protein: CASDIQGNTEAFF
CDR3 DNA: TGTGCCAGCGATATCCAGGGAAACACTGAAGCTTTCTTT
J gene: TRBJ1-1
V gene: TRBV28
D gene: NA
clone size: many

CDR3 protein: CAKSLVGEQFF
CDR3 DNA: TGCGCCAAAAGCTTGGTTGGTGAGCAGTTCTTC
J gene: TRBJ2-1
V gene: TRBV5-1
D gene: NA
clone size: NA

CDR3 protein: CASSYPWEGDYGYTF
CDR3 DNA: TGTGCCAGCAGTTACCCCTGGGAGGGGGACTATGGCTACACCTTC
J gene: TRBJ1-2
V gene: TRBV6-6
D gene: NA
clone size: few

CDR3 protein: CASSLSGDVMYQETQYF
CDR3 DNA: TGTGCCAGCAGTTTATCAGGAGATGTTATGTACCAAGAGACCCAGTACTTC
J gene: TRBJ2-5
V gene: TRBV28
D gene: NA
clone size: few

CDR3 protein: CASSSFRDPMKEQFF
CDR3 DNA: TGTGCCAGCAGCTCCTTCCGGGACCCTATGAAGGAGCAGTTCTTC
J gene: TRBJ2-1
V gene: TRBV5-4
D gene: NA
clone size: many

CDR3 protein: CSAEGGTSTDTQYF
CDR3 DNA: TGCAGCGCCGAGGGGGGGACTAGCACAGATACGCAGTATTTT
J gene: TRBJ2-3
V gene: TRBV29-1
D gene: NA
clone size: many

CDR3 protein: CASSWAPYSGNTIYF
CDR3 DNA: TGTGCCAGCAGCTGGGCCCCATACTCTGGAAACACCATATATTTT
J gene: TRBJ1-3
V gene: TRBV7-6
D gene: NA
clone size: NA

CDR3 protein: CASSDPRRLFGNEQFF
CDR3 DNA: TGTGCCAGCAGTGACCCCCGGAGACTGTTTGGCAATGAGCAGTTCTTC
J gene: TRBJ2-1
V gene: TRBV27
D gene: NA
clone size: NA

CDR3 protein: CAISTSSGAYNEQFF
CDR3 DNA: TGTGCCATCAGCACATCTAGCGGAGCTTACAATGAGCAGTTCTTC
J gene: TRBJ2-1
V gene: TRBV10-3
D gene: TRBD2
clone size: many

CDR3 protein: CSAAGTRSSYEQYF
CDR3 DNA: TGCAGTGCAGCCGGGACTAGGAGCTCCTACGAGCAGTACTTC
J gene: TRBJ2-7
V gene: TRBV20-1
D gene: TRBD2
clone size: many

CDR3 protein: CASSLAGGETQYF
CDR3 DNA: TGTGCCAGCAGCTTAGCGGGAGGAGAGACCCAGTACTTC
J gene: TRBJ2-5
V gene: TRBV7-8
D gene: NA
clone size: many

CDR3 protein: CSASGWAGNQPQHF
CDR3 DNA: TGCAGTGCTAGCGGGTGGGCCGGAAATCAGCCCCAGCATTTT
J gene: TRBJ1-5
V gene: TRBV20-1
D gene: NA
clone size: many

CDR3 protein: CASSISGRGTGELFF
CDR3 DNA: TGTGCCAGCAGCATAAGCGGGAGAGGGACCGGGGAGCTGTTTTTT
J gene: TRBJ2-2
V gene: TRBV28
D gene: TRBD2
clone size: medium-sized

CDR3 protein: CATSRGRANTEAFF
CDR3 DNA: TGTGCCACCAGCAGGGGCAGGGCGAACACTGAAGCTTTCTTT
J gene: TRBJ1-1
V gene: TRBV15
D gene: NA
clone size: many